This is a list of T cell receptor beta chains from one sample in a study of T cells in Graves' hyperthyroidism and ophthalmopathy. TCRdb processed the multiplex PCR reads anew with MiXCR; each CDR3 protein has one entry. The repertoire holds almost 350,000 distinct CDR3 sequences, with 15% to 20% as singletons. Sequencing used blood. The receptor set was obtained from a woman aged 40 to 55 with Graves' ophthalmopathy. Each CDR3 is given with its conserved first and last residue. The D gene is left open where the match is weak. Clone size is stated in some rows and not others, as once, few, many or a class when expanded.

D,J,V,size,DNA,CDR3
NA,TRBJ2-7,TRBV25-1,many,TGTGCCAGCAGTGAGAAGGGAGAGGGCAATCGCGAGCAGTACTTC,CASSEKGEGNREQYF
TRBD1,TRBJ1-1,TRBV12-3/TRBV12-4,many,TGTGCCAGCAGTTCAGGACAGGGCTACCTCAGAAACACTGAAGCTTTCTTT,CASSSGQGYLRNTEAFF
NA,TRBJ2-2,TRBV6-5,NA,TGTGCCAGCAGATACTCTAGCGCCTCGAACACCGGGGAGCTGTTTTTT,CASRYSSASNTGELFF
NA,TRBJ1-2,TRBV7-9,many,TGTGCCAGCAGCTTAGTTCAGAGCTATGGCTACACCTTC,CASSLVQSYGYTF
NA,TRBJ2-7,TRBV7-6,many,TGTGCCAGCAGCTTAGGTAGTGGGGAGTCCTACGAGCAGTACTTC,CASSLGSGESYEQYF
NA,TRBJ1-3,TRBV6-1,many,TGTGCCAGCAGTGAAGGAAATGGAAACACCATATATTTT,CASSEGNGNTIYF
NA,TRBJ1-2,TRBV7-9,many,TGTGCCAGCAGCTTAGAGACAGCCCACTATGGCTACACCTTC,CASSLETAHYGYTF
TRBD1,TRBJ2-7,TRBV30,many,TGTGCCTGGAGTACCGGGACAGGGTCTCACGAGCAGTACTTC,CAWSTGTGSHEQYF
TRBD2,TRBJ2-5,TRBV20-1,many,TGCAGTGCCCAACTACGGACTAGCGGGAGGGAAGAGACCCAGTACTTC,CSAQLRTSGREETQYF
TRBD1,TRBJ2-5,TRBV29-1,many,TGCAGCGTTGAATCGGTAGGGGGCCTTCAAGAGACCCAGTACTTC,CSVESVGGLQETQYF
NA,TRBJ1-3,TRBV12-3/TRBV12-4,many,TGTGCCAGCAGGCTAGAAAAATCTGGAAACACCATATATTTT,CASRLEKSGNTIYF
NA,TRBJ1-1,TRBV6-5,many,TGTGCCAGCAGTTACTCGAATAGGGGTGAAGCTTTCTTT,CASSYSNRGEAFF
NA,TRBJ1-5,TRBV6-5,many,TGTGCCAGCAATACAGGGCTGGGTCAGCCCCAGCATTTT,CASNTGLGQPQHF
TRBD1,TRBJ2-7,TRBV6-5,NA,TGTGCCAGCAGTTCGCACTCCGGGACAGGCAATACCTACGAGCAGTACTTC,CASSSHSGTGNTYEQYF
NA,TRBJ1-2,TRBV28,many,TGTGCCAGCAGTACCTCCTTCGGGGTCTATGGCTACACCTTC,CASSTSFGVYGYTF
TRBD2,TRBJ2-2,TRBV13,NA,TGTGCCAGCAGCGCTCCGGGACTACAGAACACCGGGGAGCTGTTTTTT,CASSAPGLQNTGELFF
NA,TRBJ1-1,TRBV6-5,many,TGTGCCAGCAGTTACGGAGTCTCCGACACTGAAGCTTTCTTT,CASSYGVSDTEAFF
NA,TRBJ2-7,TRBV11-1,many,TGTGCCAGCAGCTTAGAGATTGAGCGGGCGGAATTGTACGAGCAGTACTTC,CASSLEIERAELYEQYF
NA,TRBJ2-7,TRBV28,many,TGTGCCAGCAGTATATCCGGGACAACCCACGAGCAGTACTTC,CASSISGTTHEQYF
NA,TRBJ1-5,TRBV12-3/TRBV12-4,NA,TGTGCCAGCAGTTTATCAGGCCGACATCGGCCCCAGCATTTT,CASSLSGRHRPQHF
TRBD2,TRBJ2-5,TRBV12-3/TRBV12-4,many,TGTGCCAGCAGTTCCTTAGCGGGAGCGGAGGCAGAGACCCAGTACTTC,CASSSLAGAEAETQYF
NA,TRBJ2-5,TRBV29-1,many,TGCAGCGGCTCTCCGGGACTTTCGAGGAAGACCCAGTACTTC,CSGSPGLSRKTQYF
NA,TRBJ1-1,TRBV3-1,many,TGTGCCAGCAGCCAAGGCCCTTTCACTGAAGCTTTCTTT,CASSQGPFTEAFF
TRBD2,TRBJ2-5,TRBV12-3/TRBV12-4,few,TGTGCCAGCAGTCGTGTAGCGGGAGTTTTAGAGACCCAGTACTTC,CASSRVAGVLETQYF
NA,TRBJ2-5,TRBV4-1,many,TGCGCCAGCAGCCGAGGCCAGGAGGGGACCCAGTACTTC,CASSRGQEGTQYF
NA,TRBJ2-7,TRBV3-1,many,TGTGCCAGCAGCCCTAAATTCGACGAGCAGTACTTC,CASSPKFDEQYF
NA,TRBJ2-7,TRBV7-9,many,TGTGCCAGCAGCTTGTGGGGGGAAAACTCCTACGAGCAGTACTTC,CASSLWGENSYEQYF
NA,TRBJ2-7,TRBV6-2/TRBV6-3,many,TGTGCCAGCAGTTATGGTAAAAGCGTGTTGCCCTACGAGCAGTACTTC,CASSYGKSVLPYEQYF
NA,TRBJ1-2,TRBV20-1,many,TGCAGTGCTAGAGGAGAAGGGATGGACTATGGCTACACCTTC,CSARGEGMDYGYTF
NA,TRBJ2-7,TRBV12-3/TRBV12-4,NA,TGTGCCAGCGGTTTAGAGGCGGGTATCCTGTACGAGCAGTCCTTC,CASGLEAGILYEQSF
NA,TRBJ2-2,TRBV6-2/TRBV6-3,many,TGTGCCAGCTCTAACCCCGACGGTAGCACCGGGGAGCTGTTTTTT,CASSNPDGSTGELFF
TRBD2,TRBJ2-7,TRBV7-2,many,TGTGCCAGCAGCTTAGTGGAGGCTGGCGGGAGGGACGAGCAGTACTTC,CASSLVEAGGRDEQYF
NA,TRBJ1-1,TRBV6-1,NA,TGTGCCAGCAGTGAAGCGAGAGGGGGAGGTGAAGCTTTCTTT,CASSEARGGGEAFF
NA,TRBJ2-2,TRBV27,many,TGTGCCAGCAGTTCCCACGGCGGTGGGAGTAACCCCGGGGAGCTGTTTTTT,CASSSHGGGSNPGELFF
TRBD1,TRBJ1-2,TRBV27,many,TGTGCCAGCAGCCCGGACAGGAACGGCTACACCTTC,CASSPDRNGYTF
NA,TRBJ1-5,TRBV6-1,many,TGTGCCAGCAGAACTGGGGCAGGGGACAATCAGCCCCAGCATTTT,CASRTGAGDNQPQHF
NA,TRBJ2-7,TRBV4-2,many,TGTGCCAGCAGCCAAGCCCCCAGTACATACGAGCAGTACTTC,CASSQAPSTYEQYF
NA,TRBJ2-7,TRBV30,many,TGTACCTGGGGACCCGGGACTCACTACGAGCAGTACTTC,CTWGPGTHYEQYF
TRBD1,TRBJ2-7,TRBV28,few,TGTGCCAGCAGTTCCCTGGACAGGGGTACCTACGAGCAGTACTTC,CASSSLDRGTYEQYF
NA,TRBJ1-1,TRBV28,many,TGTGCCAGCAGCCCTCAGGTGGACACTGAAGCTTTCTTT,CASSPQVDTEAFF
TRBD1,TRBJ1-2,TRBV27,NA,TGTGCCAGCAGTTTTAAAGACAGGGCCTATGGCTACACCTTC,CASSFKDRAYGYTF
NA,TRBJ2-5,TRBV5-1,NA,TGCGCCAGCAGCTCGCAACCCGAGGGGACCTATGAAGAGACCCGGTACTTC,CASSSQPEGTYEETRYF
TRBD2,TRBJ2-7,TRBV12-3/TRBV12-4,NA,TGTGCCAGCAGTTCCGGGACTAGCGGGAGGGCCCACGAGCAGTACTTC,CASSSGTSGRAHEQYF
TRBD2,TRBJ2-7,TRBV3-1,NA,TGTGCCAGCAGCCAAGCGGGGGGACTAGCGGGGGAGCAGTACTTC,CASSQAGGLAGEQYF
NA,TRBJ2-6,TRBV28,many,TGTGCCAGCAGGGATTGGGTGCCTAGCTCTGGGGCCAACGTCCTGACTTTC,CASRDWVPSSGANVLTF
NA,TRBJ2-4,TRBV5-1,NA,TGCGCCAGCAGACAAGCACAGGGAAAAGGGTCGGGCATTCAGTACTTC,CASRQAQGKGSGIQYF
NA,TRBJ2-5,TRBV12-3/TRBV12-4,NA,TGTGCCAGCAGTTTCATACAAGAGACCCAGTACTTC,CASSFIQETQYF
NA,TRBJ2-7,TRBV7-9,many,TGTGCCAGCAGCCTCCAAGGAAGAATCTACGAGCAGTACTTC,CASSLQGRIYEQYF
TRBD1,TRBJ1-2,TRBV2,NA,TGTGCCAGCATGCCCGCCGACAGGGGCAGCATGGACTATGGCTACACCTTC,CASMPADRGSMDYGYTF
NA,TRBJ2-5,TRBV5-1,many,TGCGCCAGCAGTTTGGCCCGGGGTGAGACCCAGTACTTC,CASSLARGETQYF
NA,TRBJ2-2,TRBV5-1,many,TGCGCCAGCAGCTTGGCCGCTATCGGGGAGCTGTTTTTT,CASSLAAIGELFF